The entry that follows covers one T cell receptor beta chain sequence. This clone was recorded only once. No cognate antigen has been identified for it. Within one base of it there is no much larger clone, and no base qualities were kept. One collaborating source in Seattle enrolled patients while the patients were actively infected and followed the patients over time throughout the course of disease. Each collaborating institution followed its own protocols to collect whole blood in K2EDTA tubes. Collaborator samples were shipped for TCRbeta analysis as frozen whole blood, isolated PBMCs, or DNA extracted from either sample type. The data belong to a study of blood T cell repertoires in COVID-19 (dated by TCRdb to 2019 to 2021). A note on the overall study: Samples from collaborators originated in the United States, Italy and Spain and spanned both the acute and convalescent phases of COVID-19. A de-identified subject ID, COVID-19 status, age in years and sex were almost always included in the sample metadata. The samples were drawn from the first 160 participants of the ongoing ImmuneRACE study and from 1,254 subjects provided by 6 global collaborators. The material from the prospective study consisted of cDNA or gDNA derived from T cells, B-cell-depleted T cells, or PBMCs. The repertoires were released in a freely available public database intended as a resource for research on the immune response to SARS-CoV-2. Deeply sampled blood TCRbeta repertoires from subjects exposed to, actively infected with, or recovered from COVID-19 were included in the dataset. Where available, HLA class I and class II types were taken from metadata supplied by the sample provider and were not determined by assay-based typing.

TCRbeta CDR3 regions were amplified from genomic DNA by means of the immunoSEQ Assay, a bias-controlled multiplex PCR. Regarding the original processing steps: The number of nucleated cells in each sample was estimated from the amplification of reference gene primers within the assay. To quantify the absolute abundance of each unique TCRbeta CDR3 rearrangement, sequence reads were collapsed and filtered. For each sample, productive Simpson clonality was calculated by taking the square root of Simpson's diversity index across productive rearrangements. The table comes from immuneACCESS by way of TCRdb, which keeps in-frame sequences with V and J called. Part of the clones is missing from these tables; in studies checked, under half for an unresolved V gene and the rest for unknown reasons. V and J calls and clone size are copied from that table; D and trimming were computed from the DNA. The table for this sample lists hundreds of thousands of clones; approximately 85% of them were counted only once. The ten largest make up roughly 5.2% of the sample.

Here is what the overall study found, with its caveats: How much clinical and demographic metadata was included differed by source and by participant, and the metadata was provided uncurated.

The source material was peripheral blood. The receptor comes from a woman aged 80 or over with COVID-19, enrolled during active disease.

The DNA is as follows: TGTGCCAGCTCACCTCAGGAGCGGGGGACTGAAGCTTTCTTT. The encoded protein is CASSPQERGTEAFF. Recombination linked TRBV18 to TRBJ1-1; matching of 5 bases hints at TRBD1 as the D gene. Taken from the germline V gene, the CDR1 and CDR2 loops are KGHSH and LQKENI. V lost 3 bases and J lost 5 bases; the stretch between them is 13 bases long. Taken from cysteine to phenylalanine, the CDR3 has 14 residues. Here the CDR3 DNA is all that survives: 42 bases in frame from base 1.